The clone carrying this T cell receptor (beta chain) occurred once. The source of the sample is a study of blood T cell repertoires in COVID-19. Overall study context: COVID-19 samples collected from the United States, Italy and Spain covered acute and convalescent phases. In each case, the material was cDNA or gDNA derived from T cells, B-cell-depleted T cells, or PBMCs.

Germline loops: CDR1 SGHNT, CDR2 YENEEA. V lost 3 bases to trimming and J lost 0 bases, with 12 bases between them. The CDR3 is 15 amino acids. As handled by the study authors: Amplification of reference gene primers provided the estimated nucleated cell counts. Assay used: immunoSEQ multiplex PCR; TCRdb lists only in-frame clones, some missing. That table supplies the V and J calls and clone size; D and trimming were determined from the DNA. The sample carries about 240,000 clones, roughly 91% recorded once. The chain employs TRBV11-3 and TRBJ2-7, with a possible D match to TRBD1 (6 bases). This receptor was identified in a woman in her thirties or forties who had recovered from COVID-19. The sequenced material came from peripheral blood. CDR3 sequence (DNA): TGTGCCAGCAGCTTTAGCCAGGGGCACTCCTACGAGCAGTACGTC. As protein: CASSFSQGHSYEQYV.